The T cell receptor beta chain under discussion was sequenced for a study of T cells after posttransplantation cyclophosphamide. Regarding the study as a whole: Tissue-infiltrating T cells from skin or gut overlapped little with blood T cells. Donor CD8+ memory clones often dominated recipient blood repertoires at later times.

A marrow graft followed busulfan-fludarabine conditioning, with cyclophosphamide on days +3 and +4. Sequencing was performed with immunoSEQ multiplex PCR; in TCRdb, only in-frame clones are kept and a portion is missing. The data contain 20,000 or so clones, 86% of them singletons. About this clone itself: The antigen is undetermined.

The CDR3 runs 13 residues. Germline V gene sequence: CDR1 SGHAT, CDR2 FQNNGV. Trimming pared 5 bases from V and 3 bases from J, leaving 11 bases between. Source: PBMCs, taken after allogeneic stem cell transplant with posttransplant cyclophosphamide. The chain couples TRBV11-2 to TRBJ2-7; possibly TRBD2 for D (7 bases). The source is a female patient aged 25-40 years who received an allogeneic stem cell transplant from an unrelated donor, was CMV-positive, and had no GVHD. Some of the T cells might come from the graft donor. DNA for the CDR3: TGTGCCAGCAGCGAGGGGGGGGTCTACGAGCAGTACTTC. Protein product: CASSEGGVYEQYF.